This passage covers 3 T cell receptor beta chains from one sample sequenced in a study of OX40 agonist ivuxolimab in advanced cancers. The data were produced by immunoSEQ multiplex PCR, yet TCRdb's version contains in-frame clones alone and is incomplete. The sample has roughly 60,000 clones; 85% to 90% are singletons. The sequencing used CD4+ or CD8+ T cells sorted from blood, collected in a trial of the OX40 agonist ivuxolimab. The receptors derive from an adult with an advanced solid tumor such as melanoma, head and neck, liver or kidney cancer.

Only one count was recorded for this clone. The chain uses TRBV9 and TRBJ2-2, with D maybe TRBD1 (5 bases). Trimming took off 0 bases at V and 7 bases at J, with 13 bases between the two ends. Germline CDR1 SGDLS, CDR2 YYNGEE. CDR3 length: 15 residues. CDR3 coding DNA: TGTGCCAGCAGCGTAGGATTCAGGGCCATCGGGGAGCTGTTTTTT. Translation gives CASSVGFRAIGELFF.

The J gene is TRBJ2-3, the V gene TRBV25-1; perhaps D is TRBD1 or TRBD2 (5 bases each). The CDR3 runs 14 residues. Germline V gives CDR1 MGHDK, CDR2 SYGVNS. V was clipped by 2 bases and J by 7 bases, with 13 bases between them. The CDR3: CASSEGAGRHTQYF. CDR3 bases: TGTGCCAGCAGTGAAGGGGCAGGGAGACATACGCAGTATTTT. Full variable domain (remainder filled in from reference TRBV25-1 and TRBJ2-3): EADIYQTPRYLVIGTGKKITLECSQTMGHDKMYWYQQDPGMELHLIHYSYGVNSTEKGDLSSESTVSRIRTEHFPLTLESARPSHTSQYLCASSEGAGRHTQYFGPGTRLTVL.

This clone was picked up one time. The J gene is TRBJ2-3, the V gene TRBV10-3; 11 nucleotides agree with TRBD2. V shed 3 bases, J shed 3 bases, and the junction held 5 bases outside the gene matches. The CDR3 is made up of 16 amino acids. From germline, CDR1 is ENHRY and CDR2 SYGVKD. The CDR3 region is CAISDSGTSGTDTQYF. The CDR3 nucleotides read TGTGCCATCAGTGACTCCGGGACTAGCGGTACAGATACGCAGTATTTT.